These 24 T cell receptor beta chains share one sample of origin, sequenced in a study of CD4 T cells in relation to SARS-CoV-2 and coronaviruses. Sequencing was performed with immunoSEQ multiplex PCR; in TCRdb, only in-frame clones are kept and a portion is missing. The sample lists 43,000 or so clones; around 79% were seen once. No antigen has been assigned to these receptors. Sequenced: naive CD4+ T cells from PBMCs, cultured in vitro. Indicated subset: naive CD4+ T cells isolated by negative enrichment. These receptors all come from an adult with COVID-19.

The CDR3 spells CASKGDAGQGAYNEQFF. The CDR3 coding sequence is TGTGCCAGTAAGGGCGATGCGGGACAGGGGGCCTACAATGAGCAGTTCTTC. The chain carries TRBV19 and TRBJ2-1; TRBD1 matches at 11 bases. Trimming at V came to 7 bases and at J to 2 bases, leaving 10 bases not matched to a gene. The V gene's germline CDR1 is LNHDA and CDR2 SQIVND (reference sequence). This CDR3 has 17 amino acids.

The chain couples TRBV9 to TRBJ2-3, with TRBD1 as a possible D gene (5 bases). This CDR3 has 15 residues. Germline V gene data show CDR1 as SGDLS and CDR2 as YYNGEE. Trimming shortened V by 4 bases and J by 2 bases, and 14 bases separated the two germline ends. CDR3 DNA sequence: TGTGCCAGCAGCCCCCGTGGGGCCTCCACAGATACGCAGTATTTT. Translating it yields CASSPRGASTDTQYF.

This chain uses TRBV10-3 with TRBJ2-3; 8 bases are shared with TRBD2. This CDR3 spans 18 amino acids. The ends lost 3 bases at V and 4 bases at J; junction bases unmatched: 15. Germline CDR1 and CDR2: ENHRY and SYGVKD. The chain's CDR3 is CAISDFGRADGSADTQYF. The CDR3 DNA reads as TGTGCCATCAGTGACTTCGGGAGGGCCGACGGCAGTGCAGATACGCAGTATTTT.

The genes are TRBV10-3 and TRBJ1-1; 8 bases map to TRBD1. Germline assignment: CDR1 ENHRY and CDR2 SYGVKD. The CDR3 is 13 residues long. V shed 10 bases, J shed 0 bases, and the junction held 4 bases outside the gene matches. The CDR3 loop reads CANQGAVNTEAFF. CDR3 sequence (DNA): TGTGCCAACCAGGGGGCCGTGAACACTGAAGCTTTCTTT.

The J gene is TRBJ2-2, the V gene TRBV30; D not certain. The CDR3 spans 16 residues. Germline CDR1 and CDR2: GTSNPN and SVGIG (reference sequence). Trimming cost V 2 bases and J 6 bases, with 19 bases left between them. The CDR3 sequence: CAWSTPRTSKAGELFF. The CDR3 DNA is TGTGCCTGGAGTACCCCTCGGACGTCCAAAGCCGGGGAGCTGTTTTTT.

This CDR3 reads CASSPTRNNQPQHF. In nucleotides, the CDR3 is TGTGCCAGTAGTCCAACACGGAACAATCAGCCCCAGCATTTT. This chain uses TRBV19 with TRBJ1-5, with D hard to call. The V and J ends lost 5 bases and 3 bases respectively, with 11 bases between them. Germline V CDR1 and CDR2: LNHDA, SQIVND (reference sequence). The CDR3 is 14 amino acids.

The rearrangement links TRBV9 to TRBJ2-2; 16 nucleotides align to TRBD2. Germline assignment: CDR1 SGDLS and CDR2 YYNGEE. This CDR3 is built from 21 residues. With 3 bases clipped from V and 1 base from J, the junction kept 12 bases outside the gene matches. CDR3: CASSGPGTSGREKGNTGELFF. The CDR3 DNA reads as TGTGCCAGCAGCGGTCCCGGGACTAGCGGGAGGGAGAAAGGGAACACCGGGGAGCTGTTTTTT.

V and J are TRBV6-5 and TRBJ1-5; D is undetermined. Germline V gives CDR1 MNHEY, CDR2 SVGAGI. CDR3 length: 13 residues. V was trimmed by 7 bases and J by 2 bases, leaving 9 bases between them. The CDR3 nucleotides read TGTGCCAGCACAGTCCAGGGCAATCAGCCCCAGCATTTT. Translation gives CASTVQGNQPQHF.

The chain carries TRBV18 and TRBJ2-1; possibly TRBD2 for D (6 bases). Trimming took 1 base from V and 9 from J, leaving 16 bases between them. The CDR3 runs 15 residues. Germline CDR1 reads KGHSH; CDR2 reads LQKENI. CDR3 loop: CASSPLFGSEGEQFF. The CDR3 nucleotides are TGTGCCAGCTCACCACTTTTCGGGAGCGAAGGTGAGCAGTTCTTC.

V and J are TRBV6-4 and TRBJ2-7, with D perhaps being TRBD1 or TRBD2 (5 bases each). This CDR3 region has 13 residues. V was shortened by 10 bases and J by 0 bases, with 13 bases between the two germline ends. Germline V gene data show CDR1 as MRHNA and CDR2 as SNTAGT. The CDR3 nucleotides read TGTGCCACCCGGGACCCCAGCTCCTACGAGCAGTACTTC. It yields the protein CATRDPSSYEQYF.

This clone was recorded once. This chain uses TRBV29-1 with TRBJ2-3; the D is unclear. Trimming stripped 1 base from V and 2 bases from J, with 7 bases between. Germline CDR1 and CDR2: SQVTM and ANQGSEA. CDR3 size: 13 residues. CDR3 protein: CSVEGGHTDTQYF. Written as DNA, the CDR3 is TGCAGCGTTGAAGGTGGCCACACAGATACGCAGTATTTT.

The CDR3 bases are TGTGCCACCAGCAGAGATTTTAGCGGGAGCCAGCAGTACTTC. Its translation is CATSRDFSGSQQYF. The chain couples TRBV15 to TRBJ2-7, with TRBD2 identical over 9 bases. The CDR3 consists of 14 residues. J gave up 8 bases and V 0 bases, and 5 bases lay outside the gene matches. Germline CDR1 LNHNV, CDR2 YYDKDF (reference sequence). The complete variable domain, with remaining parts taken from reference TRBV15 and TRBJ2-7, reads DAMVIQNPRYQVTQFGKPVTLSCSQTLNHNVMYWYQQKSSQAPKLLFHYYDKDFNNEADTPDNFQSRRPNTSFCFLDIRSPGLGDTAMYLCATSRDFSGSQQYFGPGTRLTVT.

The chain couples TRBV5-6 to TRBJ1-4; D perhaps matches TRBD1 (5 bases). The germline V gene encodes CDR1 SGHDT and CDR2 YYEEEE. CDR3 length: 14 residues. V lost 4 bases and J lost 8, with 15 bases in between. CDR3 sequence (DNA): TGTGCCAGCAGCCAGGGACCCAACCTCGAAAAACTGTTTTTT. It specifies CASSQGPNLEKLFF.

The chain couples TRBV6-5 to TRBJ2-7; D may be TRBD1 (5 bases). The germline V gene encodes CDR1 MNHEY and CDR2 SVGAGI. The germline V and J ends were trimmed by 6 bases and 1 base, with 7 bases remaining between them. The CDR3 contains 12 residues. DNA of the CDR3: TGTGCCAGCAGCAGGGATTCCTACGAGCAGTACTTC. Translation: CASSRDSYEQYF.

The J gene is TRBJ2-5, the V gene TRBV7-2; 12 positions agree with TRBD2. CDR1 is SGHTA and CDR2 is FQGNSA in the germline V gene. The V gene end was trimmed by 2 bases and the J gene end by 5 bases; junction bases not matched to a gene: 9. This CDR3 contains 17 residues. In nucleotides, the CDR3 is TGTGCCAGCAGCTTATCTTCGACTAGCGGGAGTGGGGAGACCCAGTACTTC. Protein sequence: CASSLSSTSGSGETQYF. The full variable domain, in which reference TRBV7-2 and TRBJ2-5 provide the parts outside the CDR3, is GAGVSQSPSNKVTEKGKDVELRCDPISGHTALYWYRQSLGQGLEFLIYFQGNSAPDKSGLPSDRFSAERTGGSVSTLTIQRTQQEDSAVYLCASSLSSTSGSGETQYFGPGTRLLVL.

This chain links TRBV2 with TRBJ2-1; 10 nucleotides agree with TRBD2. The CDR3 runs to 15 residues. Looked up from germline, CDR1 is SNHLY and CDR2 is FYNNEI. V lost 7 bases to trimming and J lost 8 bases; unmatched junction nucleotides: 11. The DNA of the CDR3 is TGTGCCAGCAAAAATCTAGCGGGAGTTGGTGATGAGCAGTTCTTC. Protein product: CASKNLAGVGDEQFF.

A single count supports this clone. The junction does not match germline at one end; this may be a read error. The chain carries TRBV2 and TRBJ2-5, with TRBD1 as a possible D gene (5 bases). The length of the CDR3 is 13 residues. In germline, CDR1 is SNHLY, CDR2 FYNNEI. DNA of the CDR3: TGTGCCAGCAGGGAAGGGGTCCGCGAGACCCAGTACTTC. Its protein is CASREGVRETQYF.

The rearrangement links TRBV11-2 to TRBJ2-7; 7 bases fit TRBD2. CDR1 SGHAT and CDR2 FQNNGV come from the germline V gene. Unmatched junction bases numbered 3, after V lost 2 bases and J lost 2 bases. The CDR3 covers 14 residues. CDR3 in DNA: TGTGCCAGCAGCTTAATCAGCGGGACCTACGAGCAGTACTTC. Protein: CASSLISGTYEQYF.

This rearrangement joins TRBV6-5 to TRBJ2-5; D is possibly TRBD2 (6 bases). This CDR3 has 15 amino acids. Trimming removed 6 bases at V and 3 bases at J, with 17 bases between. Germline lookup yields CDR1 MNHEY and CDR2 SVGAGI. The CDR3 loop is CASSRRGWEEETQYF. The CDR3 DNA sequence: TGTGCCAGCAGCAGAAGAGGGTGGGAGGAAGAGACCCAGTACTTC.

The chain employs TRBV11-3 and TRBJ2-3, with D uncertain. The CDR3 loop spans 12 amino acids. Germline loops: CDR1 SGHNT, CDR2 YENEEA. V was clipped by 4 bases and J by 8 bases, with 10 bases between them. CDR3 sequence: CASSWAGSTQYF. CDR3 DNA: TGTGCCAGCAGCTGGGCAGGAAGTACGCAGTATTTT.

The V and J genes are TRBV7-9 and TRBJ1-2; TRBD1 is a possible D gene (6 bases). Germline assignment: CDR1 SEHNR and CDR2 FQNEAQ (reference sequence). CDR3 length equals 14 residues. Trimming cost V 1 base and J 4 bases, with 10 bases left between them. The DNA of the CDR3 is TGTGCCAGCAGCTTAGACAGGGAATTCTATGGCTACACCTTC. It yields the protein CASSLDREFYGYTF.

This clone was found a few times. Sequence at one end of the junction differs from germline and may be a read error. This rearrangement joins TRBV6-2 or TRBV6-3 to TRBJ2-1; TRBD2 aligns across 12 bases. The CDR3 loop spans 13 amino acids. Germline V gene lookup returns CDR1 MNHEY and CDR2 SVGEGT. This CDR3 reads CASSQRLAGETVF. As DNA, the CDR3 is TGTGCCAGCAGCCAGAGACTAGCGGGAGAAACGGTCTTC.

This clone was seen only a few times. The rearrangement uses TRBV28 and TRBJ2-7; 7 bases fit TRBD1. The CDR3 consists of 11 residues. CDR1 is MDHEN, CDR2 SYDVKM, per germline. Unmatched junction bases numbered 2, after V lost 6 bases and J lost 6 bases. The CDR3 spells CASRQGVEQYF. The CDR3 DNA sequence: TGTGCCAGCAGGCAGGGGGTCGAGCAGTACTTC.

The CDR3 DNA sequence: TGTGCCAGCAGTAGCCCTTCCTTTCGGGGCACAGATACGCAGTATTTT. It yields the protein CASSSPSFRGTDTQYF. V and J are TRBV27 and TRBJ2-3; D remains ambiguous. Germline V gene sequence: CDR1 MNHEY, CDR2 SMNVEV (reference sequence). The CDR3 has 16 residues. Trimming took off 5 bases at V and 1 base at J, with 16 bases between the two ends.